The rows below give T cell receptor beta chains drawn from one sample of a study of OX40 agonist ivuxolimab in advanced cancers. Clones were sequenced by immunoSEQ multiplex PCR, and TCRdb holds only the in-frame ones, with some missing. Of some 80,000 clones listed, 80% to 90% were seen once; the top ten hold 0.25% to 0.4%. The source material was CD4+ or CD8+ T cells sorted from blood, sampled in a trial of the OX40 agonist ivuxolimab. The source of these receptors is an adult with an advanced solid tumor such as melanoma, head and neck, liver or kidney cancer. The CDR3 runs from the conserved cysteine through the conserved F or W. Each record gives: CDR3 DNA, CDR3 protein, V gene, clone size, J gene, D gene. D genes are given only for firm matches. Clone size appears in some rows only: once, few, many, or a class for an expanded clone.

cdr3_nt: TGCGCCAGCAGCTTGGAATCTAGCGGGGGCCCGACCCAGTACTTC; cdr3_aa: CASSLESSGGPTQYF; v_call: TRBV5-1; clone_size: .; j_call: TRBJ2-5; d_call: TRBD2
cdr3_nt: TGTGCCAGCAGCTTAGAGCGGCGGGAGGGTTACGAGCAGTACTTC; cdr3_aa: CASSLERREGYEQYF; v_call: TRBV7-9; clone_size: .; j_call: TRBJ2-7; d_call: TRBD2
cdr3_nt: TGCGCCAGCAGTCACCAGGGGGGGAACACTGAAGCTTTCTTT; cdr3_aa: CASSHQGGNTEAFF; v_call: TRBV10-2; clone_size: few; j_call: TRBJ1-1; d_call: TRBD1
cdr3_nt: TGCGCCAGCAGCGCACTCAGGGGTAGCAATCAGCCCCAGCATTTT; cdr3_aa: CASSALRGSNQPQHF; v_call: TRBV5-6; clone_size: .; j_call: TRBJ1-5; d_call: .
cdr3_nt: TGTGCCAGCTCGCTCACCCGGGCGCGGGAATCGGGTGAGCAGTTCTTC; cdr3_aa: CASSLTRARESGEQFF; v_call: TRBV18; clone_size: .; j_call: TRBJ2-1; d_call: .
cdr3_nt: TGCGCCAGCAGCTTGAGTCTAGCGGGCTACAATGAGCAGTTCTTC; cdr3_aa: CASSLSLAGYNEQFF; v_call: TRBV5-1; clone_size: .; j_call: TRBJ2-1; d_call: TRBD2
cdr3_nt: TGTGCCAGCAGGAGACAGGGGTCGATCTATAATGGCTACACCTTC; cdr3_aa: CASRRQGSIYNGYTF; v_call: TRBV2; clone_size: .; j_call: TRBJ1-2; d_call: TRBD1
cdr3_nt: TGTGCCAGCAGCTTAGTTGGGGGTGGACAGCCCCAGCATTTT; cdr3_aa: CASSLVGGGQPQHF; v_call: TRBV7-2; clone_size: .; j_call: TRBJ1-5; d_call: .
cdr3_nt: TGTGCCAGCAGCAGGGGACAGGGGGCTTTTGGCTACACCTTC; cdr3_aa: CASSRGQGAFGYTF; v_call: TRBV5-4; clone_size: .; j_call: TRBJ1-2; d_call: TRBD1
cdr3_nt: TGTGCCAGCAGCGCGGTGGGGGGGCAGTTCTTC; cdr3_aa: CASSAVGGQFF; v_call: TRBV11-1; clone_size: once; j_call: TRBJ2-1; d_call: .
cdr3_nt: TGTGCCAGCACCAAGGGACAGGGGGCACCCTACGAGCAGTACTTC; cdr3_aa: CASTKGQGAPYEQYF; v_call: TRBV27; clone_size: .; j_call: TRBJ2-7; d_call: TRBD1
cdr3_nt: TGTGCCAGCAGTTCTCTGACAGGGGCTTTATTTGGCTACACCTTC; cdr3_aa: CASSSLTGALFGYTF; v_call: TRBV28; clone_size: .; j_call: TRBJ1-2; d_call: TRBD1
cdr3_nt: TGCGCCAGCAGCTCGCCACAGGACTGGTCCGGGGGGGGCTACACCTTC; cdr3_aa: CASSSPQDWSGGGYTF; v_call: TRBV5-1; clone_size: .; j_call: TRBJ1-2; d_call: .
cdr3_nt: TGTGCCAGCAGTCCCACTAGCGGGCGGTTCATCGGGCAGTACTTC; cdr3_aa: CASSPTSGRFIGQYF; v_call: TRBV27; clone_size: .; j_call: TRBJ2-7; d_call: TRBD2
cdr3_nt: TGTGCCAGTAGTAATCGGCAGGGACACGAGCAGTACTTC; cdr3_aa: CASSNRQGHEQYF; v_call: TRBV19; clone_size: .; j_call: TRBJ2-7; d_call: .
cdr3_nt: TGTGCCATCAGTGAGGACAGTCCGCTAACAGATACGCAGTATTTT; cdr3_aa: CAISEDSPLTDTQYF; v_call: TRBV10-3; clone_size: once; j_call: TRBJ2-3; d_call: .
cdr3_nt: TGTGCCAGCAGTGGAAACAGGGGTTGGGCCTCTGAAGCTTTCTTT; cdr3_aa: CASSGNRGWASEAFF; v_call: TRBV25-1; clone_size: .; j_call: TRBJ1-1; d_call: TRBD1
cdr3_nt: TGCGCCAGCAGCTTGGAAGGGATGAATCAGCCCCAGCATTTT; cdr3_aa: CASSLEGMNQPQHF; v_call: TRBV5-1; clone_size: .; j_call: TRBJ1-5; d_call: .
cdr3_nt: TGTGCCAGTAGTTTTGGGACAGGGGGCTTTGGGAGCAATCAGCCCCAGCATTTT; cdr3_aa: CASSFGTGGFGSNQPQHF; v_call: TRBV19; clone_size: .; j_call: TRBJ1-5; d_call: TRBD1
cdr3_nt: TGTGCCAGCAGTTACGGAAGGAACACTGAAGCTTTCTTT; cdr3_aa: CASSYGRNTEAFF; v_call: TRBV6-5; clone_size: .; j_call: TRBJ1-1; d_call: .
cdr3_nt: TGTGCCAGCAGACCCCGACAAGGGAGGGATAATTCACCCCTCCACTTT; cdr3_aa: CASRPRQGRDNSPLHF; v_call: TRBV27; clone_size: .; j_call: TRBJ1-6; d_call: .
cdr3_nt: TGCGCCAGCACCACTAGCGGGGGAGCCACAGATACGCAGTATTTT; cdr3_aa: CASTTSGGATDTQYF; v_call: TRBV5-1; clone_size: .; j_call: TRBJ2-3; d_call: TRBD2
cdr3_nt: TGTGCCAGCAGTCAGTTGGGACAGGGGAGCACTGAAGCTTTCTTT; cdr3_aa: CASSQLGQGSTEAFF; v_call: TRBV6-5; clone_size: .; j_call: TRBJ1-1; d_call: TRBD1
cdr3_nt: TGTGCCAGCAGTTTAATGACGTCGGGAGTTCTAGATACGCAGTATTTT; cdr3_aa: CASSLMTSGVLDTQYF; v_call: TRBV28; clone_size: .; j_call: TRBJ2-3; d_call: .
cdr3_nt: TGTGCCAGCAGCTTGGGGGTGACTAGGAACAATGAGCAGTTCTTC; cdr3_aa: CASSLGVTRNNEQFF; v_call: TRBV7-6; clone_size: .; j_call: TRBJ2-1; d_call: .
cdr3_nt: TGTGCCAGCAGCTTATGGTCCGAAGAGACCCAGTACTTC; cdr3_aa: CASSLWSEETQYF; v_call: TRBV7-2; clone_size: .; j_call: TRBJ2-5; d_call: .
cdr3_nt: TGTGCCAGCAGTGCAAGACTCACAGATACGCAGTATTTT; cdr3_aa: CASSARLTDTQYF; v_call: TRBV27; clone_size: .; j_call: TRBJ2-3; d_call: .
cdr3_nt: TGTGCCAGCAGCGTAGGGCTGGGGAACAACTATGGCTACACCTTC; cdr3_aa: CASSVGLGNNYGYTF; v_call: TRBV9; clone_size: .; j_call: TRBJ1-2; d_call: .
cdr3_nt: TGCGCCAGCAGCATGGGATCTTCGAACACCGGGGAGCTGTTTTTT; cdr3_aa: CASSMGSSNTGELFF; v_call: TRBV5-1; clone_size: once; j_call: TRBJ2-2; d_call: .
cdr3_nt: TGTGCCAGCAGCGTAAGGAGCGGGAGTGGGGTTGCAGATACGCAGTATTTT; cdr3_aa: CASSVRSGSGVADTQYF; v_call: TRBV9; clone_size: .; j_call: TRBJ2-3; d_call: TRBD2
cdr3_nt: TGCGCCAGCAGCCCGACAGGGTCCAGCTCTGGAAACACCATATATTTT; cdr3_aa: CASSPTGSSSGNTIYF; v_call: TRBV5-1; clone_size: few; j_call: TRBJ1-3; d_call: TRBD1